A single sample is the source of the 15 T cell receptor beta chains below, sequenced in a study of blood T cell repertoires in COVID-19. Measured with immunoSEQ multiplex PCR; TCRdb has only the in-frame clones, and not every one. Here the sample spans about 250,000 clones, roughly 80% being singletons. The sample consisted of peripheral blood. Receptors were obtained from an elderly man with acute or convalescent COVID-19.

The V and J genes are TRBV18 and TRBJ2-7; 11 bases map to TRBD1. V lost 0 bases and J lost 2; bases outside the gene matches: 3. The CDR3 totals 16 residues. From germline, CDR1 is KGHSH and CDR2 LQKENI. CDR3 loop: CASSPPGQGATYEQYF. The DNA of the CDR3 is TGTGCCAGCTCACCACCCGGACAGGGGGCAACCTACGAGCAGTACTTC.

The table lists this clone with a count of one. CDR3 region: CASSLGQGGYGYTF. For the CDR3, the DNA is TGCGCCAGCAGCTTGGGACAGGGAGGCTATGGCTACACCTTC. The chain carries TRBV5-1 and TRBJ1-2; 7 bases match TRBD1. The germline V gene has CDR1 SGHRS and CDR2 YFSETQ. V was pared by 0 bases and J by 4 bases, with 3 bases of the junction left unmatched. CDR3 size: 14 residues.

This rearrangement joins TRBV7-9 to TRBJ1-4, with D tentatively TRBD1 (5 bases). There are 15 residues in the CDR3. The V end was cut by 0 bases, the J end by 4 bases, with 9 bases between. The germline V gene has CDR1 SEHNR and CDR2 FQNEAQ (reference sequence). The CDR3 region has the DNA TGTGCCAGCAGCTTAGCGCACAGGAGTAATGAAAAACTGTTTTTT. Translated, it gives CASSLAHRSNEKLFF.

This chain connects TRBV27 to TRBJ2-1, with TRBD2 as a possible D gene (6 bases). The CDR3 length is 16 residues. Trimming shortened V by 3 bases and J by 6 bases, and 18 bases separated the two germline ends. Germline lookup yields CDR1 MNHEY and CDR2 SMNVEV (reference sequence). CDR3 protein: CASSFGLVLAGNEQFF. As DNA, the CDR3 is TGTGCCAGCAGTTTTGGGTTAGTACTAGCAGGCAATGAGCAGTTCTTC.

The chain uses TRBV5-1 and TRBJ2-7; 7 bases agree with TRBD1. The junction had 9 bases not matched to a gene; V was cut back by 4 bases and J by 2 bases. CDR1 SGHRS and CDR2 YFSETQ come from the germline V gene. CDR3 length: 15 residues. CDR3 sequence reads: CASSQPGQRTYEQYF. The CDR3 region has the DNA TGCGCCAGCAGCCAGCCGGGACAGAGGACCTACGAGCAGTACTTC.

This clone was seen more than once but under ten times. The rearrangement uses TRBV11-2 and TRBJ1-1, with D perhaps matching TRBD1 (6 bases). The CDR3 sequence is 14 residues long. CDR1 SGHAT and CDR2 FQNNGV come from the germline V gene. Trimming pared 5 bases from V and 5 bases from J, leaving 15 bases between. CDR3 amino acids: CASSHGTGFTEAFF. The CDR3 DNA is TGTGCCAGCAGCCATGGAACAGGGTTTACTGAAGCTTTCTTT.

This clone was counted once. The rearrangement links TRBV7-9 to TRBJ1-2, with D unresolved. V lost 5 bases and J 2 bases, leaving 15 bases between the germline ends. CDR1 and CDR2 from the germline V gene are SEHNR and FQNEAQ (reference sequence). This CDR3 spans 15 amino acids. CDR3 protein: CASSPPRNLNYGYTF. CDR3 DNA: TGTGCCAGCAGCCCCCCGAGAAACTTGAACTATGGCTACACCTTC.

The chain couples TRBV15 to TRBJ2-1, with D tentatively TRBD2 (6 bases). V gave up 1 base and J gave up 0 bases, with 13 bases separating them. Germline V gene lookup returns CDR1 LNHNV and CDR2 YYDKDF (reference sequence). The CDR3 is 17 residues long. The CDR3 reads CATSRGAHGSSYNEQFF. The DNA of the CDR3 is TGTGCCACCAGCAGAGGGGCCCACGGGAGCTCCTACAATGAGCAGTTCTTC.

The V gene is TRBV18, the J gene TRBJ1-1; D is possibly TRBD1 (5 bases). The V gene's germline CDR1 is KGHSH and CDR2 LQKENI. The CDR3 totals 16 residues. Trimming pared 4 bases from V and 1 base from J, leaving 16 bases between. CDR3 nucleotides: TGTGCCAGCTCACACGTAGAGTGGGGGGGGAACACTGAAGCTTTCTTT. Amino acids: CASSHVEWGGNTEAFF.

J is TRBJ1-1 and V is TRBV9; D gene uncertain. Germline lookup yields CDR1 SGDLS and CDR2 YYNGEE. The V end lost 0 bases, the J end lost 1 base, and 7 bases lay between the germline ends. This CDR3 contains 14 residues. The CDR3, as DNA: TGTGCCAGCAGCGTAGCTGGAGGGAACACTGAAGCTTTCTTT. It codes for CASSVAGGNTEAFF.

The V call is TRBV14, the J call TRBJ2-7; tentative D call: TRBD1 (5 bases). Germline CDR1 reads SGHDN; CDR2 reads FVKESK. The germline V and J ends were trimmed by 0 bases and 6 bases, with 18 bases remaining between them. The CDR3 runs 16 residues. CDR3 sequence: CASSQDDMEQAPEQYF. CDR3 bases: TGTGCCAGCAGCCAAGATGATATGGAACAGGCGCCCGAGCAGTACTTC.

The rearrangement links TRBV3-1 (or the pseudogene TRBV3-2) to TRBJ2-7, with D maybe TRBD1 (5 bases). Trimming removed 4 bases at V and 6 bases at J, with 7 bases between. This CDR3 region has 11 residues. The germline CDR1 and CDR2 sequences are LGHDT and YNNKEL (reference sequence). The CDR3 here is CASSLQAEQYF. Written as DNA, the CDR3 is TGTGCCAGCAGCCTACAGGCCGAGCAGTACTTC.

V is TRBV5-1 and J is TRBJ2-3; a weak D match, TRBD2 (5 bases). V dropped 0 bases and J dropped 0 bases, with 8 bases sitting between them. The CDR3 spans 15 residues. The V gene's germline CDR1 is SGHRS and CDR2 YFSETQ. This CDR3 reads CASSLARGSTDTQYF. The CDR3 DNA follows: TGCGCCAGCAGCTTGGCTCGCGGGAGCACAGATACGCAGTATTTT.

This clone is a singleton in its sample. Here the CDR3 reads CASSGLALTDTQYF. The CDR3, as DNA: TGTGCCAGTAGCGGACTAGCGCTTACAGATACGCAGTATTTT. The chain recombines TRBV19 with TRBJ2-3, with TRBD2 matching 9 bases. This CDR3 region has 14 residues. CDR1 and CDR2 (germline): LNHDA, SQIVND (reference sequence). Germline trimming cut 6 bases from V and 3 bases from J; bases unmatched to any gene: 4.

The chain uses TRBV18 and TRBJ1-2; 8 bases are a match to TRBD1. The CDR3 is 13 amino acids. Germline-derived CDR1 and CDR2 are KGHSH and LQKENI. V lost 3 bases to trimming and J lost 6 bases; unmatched junction nucleotides: 3. CDR3 in DNA: TGTGCCAGCTCACCTAACAGGGGGGATGGCTACACCTTC. Its translation: CASSPNRGDGYTF.